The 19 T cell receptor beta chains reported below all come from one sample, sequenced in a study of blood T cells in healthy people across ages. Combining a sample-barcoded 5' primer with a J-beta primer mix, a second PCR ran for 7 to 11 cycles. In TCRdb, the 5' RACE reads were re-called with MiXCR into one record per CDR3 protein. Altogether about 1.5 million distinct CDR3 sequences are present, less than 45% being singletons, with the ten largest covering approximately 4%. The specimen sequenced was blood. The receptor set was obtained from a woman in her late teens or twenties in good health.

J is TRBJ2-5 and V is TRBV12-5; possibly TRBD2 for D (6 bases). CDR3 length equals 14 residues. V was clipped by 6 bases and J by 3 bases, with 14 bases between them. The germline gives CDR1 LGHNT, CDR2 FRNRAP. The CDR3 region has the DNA TGTGCTAGTGGGCCGGGAGTCAACAAAGAGACCCAGTACTTC. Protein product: CASGPGVNKETQYF.

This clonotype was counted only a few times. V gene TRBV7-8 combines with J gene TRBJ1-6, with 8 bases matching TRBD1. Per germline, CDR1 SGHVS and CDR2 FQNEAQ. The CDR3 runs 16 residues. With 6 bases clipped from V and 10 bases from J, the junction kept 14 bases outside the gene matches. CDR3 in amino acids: CASSPTLDRVLSPLHF. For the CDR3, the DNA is TGTGCCAGCAGTCCTACACTGGACAGGGTCTTGTCACCCCTCCACTTT.

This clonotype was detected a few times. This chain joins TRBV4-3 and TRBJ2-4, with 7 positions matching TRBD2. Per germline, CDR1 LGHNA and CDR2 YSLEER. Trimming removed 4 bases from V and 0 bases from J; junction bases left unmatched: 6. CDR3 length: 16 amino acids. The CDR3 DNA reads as TGCGCCAGCAGCCCGGGACTACGCCTAGCCAAAAACATTCAGTACTTC. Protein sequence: CASSPGLRLAKNIQYF.

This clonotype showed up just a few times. The CDR3 nucleotides read TGTGCCAGCAGTCTAGGAAGGAGGGGATCAACGGAACTTCCAACCCAGTACTTC. Its protein product is CASSLGRRGSTELPTQYF. The chain joins TRBV11-2 to TRBJ2-5, with a possible D match to TRBD2 (6 bases). Germline loops: CDR1 SGHAT, CDR2 FQNNGV. This CDR3 spans 18 amino acids. V lost 6 bases and J 8 bases, leaving 31 bases between the germline ends.

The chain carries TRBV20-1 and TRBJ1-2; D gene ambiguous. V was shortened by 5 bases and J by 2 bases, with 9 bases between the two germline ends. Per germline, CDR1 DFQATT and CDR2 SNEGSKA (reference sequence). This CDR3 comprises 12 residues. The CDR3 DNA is TGCAGTGCTTTTGGACCCAACTATGGCTACACCTTC. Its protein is CSAFGPNYGYTF.

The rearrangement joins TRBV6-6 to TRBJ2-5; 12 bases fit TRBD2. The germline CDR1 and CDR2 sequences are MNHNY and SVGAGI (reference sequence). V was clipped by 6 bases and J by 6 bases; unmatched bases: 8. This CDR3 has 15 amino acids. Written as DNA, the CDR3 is TGTGCCAGCAGCCTCGGACTAGCGGGACAAAAGACCCAGTACTTC. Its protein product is CASSLGLAGQKTQYF.

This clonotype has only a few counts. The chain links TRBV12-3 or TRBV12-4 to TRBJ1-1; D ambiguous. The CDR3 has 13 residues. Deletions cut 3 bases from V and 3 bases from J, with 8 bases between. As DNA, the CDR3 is TGTGCCAGCAGTTTTTTAACAGACACTGAAGCTTTCTTT. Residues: CASSFLTDTEAFF.

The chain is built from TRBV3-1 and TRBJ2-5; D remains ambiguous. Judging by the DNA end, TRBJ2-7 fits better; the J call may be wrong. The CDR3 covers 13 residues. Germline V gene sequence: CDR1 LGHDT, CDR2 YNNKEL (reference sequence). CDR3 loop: CASSQNLSGEQYF. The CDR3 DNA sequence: TGTGCCAGCAGCCAAAACCTGAGTGGCGAGCAGTACTTC.

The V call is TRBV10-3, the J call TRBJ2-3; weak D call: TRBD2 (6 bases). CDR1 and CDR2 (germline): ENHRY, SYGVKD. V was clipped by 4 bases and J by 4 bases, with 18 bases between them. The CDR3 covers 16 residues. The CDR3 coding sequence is TGTGCCATCAGTGGCCCGACTAGTCTCGTCCCAGATACGCAGTATTTT. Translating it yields CAISGPTSLVPDTQYF.

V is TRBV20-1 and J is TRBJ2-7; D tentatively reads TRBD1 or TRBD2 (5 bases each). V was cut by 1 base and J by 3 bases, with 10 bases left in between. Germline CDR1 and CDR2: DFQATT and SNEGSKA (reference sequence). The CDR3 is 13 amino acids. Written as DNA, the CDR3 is TGCAGTGCTAGAGCCAGAGGGGTCTACGAGCAGTACTTC. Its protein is CSARARGVYEQYF.

CDR3 in amino acids: CASSQDSLRASGAAETQYF. The CDR3 DNA reads TGCGCCAGCAGCCAAGATTCTCTGAGAGCTAGCGGGGCAGCAGAGACCCAGTACTTC. The chain has TRBV4-3 and TRBJ2-5; 9 nucleotides align to TRBD2. V lost 0 bases and J lost 4; bases outside the gene matches: 15. Germline V gene sequence: CDR1 LGHNA, CDR2 YSLEER. This CDR3 contains 19 residues.

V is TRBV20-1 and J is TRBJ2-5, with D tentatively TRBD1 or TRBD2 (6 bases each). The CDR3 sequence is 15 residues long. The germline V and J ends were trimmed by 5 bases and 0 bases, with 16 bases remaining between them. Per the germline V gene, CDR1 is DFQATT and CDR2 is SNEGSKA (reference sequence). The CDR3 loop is CSAPSRGGNQETQYF. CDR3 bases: TGCAGTGCTCCTAGCAGGGGAGGCAACCAAGAGACCCAGTACTTC.

DNA for the CDR3: TGTGCCAGCAGCTTAGGGGGCGGAAGCCTGGATACGCAGTATTTT. Its protein is CASSLGGGSLDTQYF. The J gene is TRBJ2-3, the V gene TRBV7-9; possible D gene TRBD1, 5 bases. This CDR3 is built from 15 residues. Trimming pared 1 base from V and 6 bases from J, leaving 14 bases between. Germline assignment: CDR1 SEHNR and CDR2 FQNEAQ (reference sequence).

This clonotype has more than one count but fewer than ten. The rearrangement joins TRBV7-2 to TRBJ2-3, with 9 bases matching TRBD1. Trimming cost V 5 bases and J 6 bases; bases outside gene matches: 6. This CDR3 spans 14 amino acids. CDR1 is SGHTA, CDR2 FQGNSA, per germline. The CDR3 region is CASSPDRGYDTQYF. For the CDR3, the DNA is TGTGCCAGCAGCCCGGACAGGGGTTACGATACGCAGTATTTT.

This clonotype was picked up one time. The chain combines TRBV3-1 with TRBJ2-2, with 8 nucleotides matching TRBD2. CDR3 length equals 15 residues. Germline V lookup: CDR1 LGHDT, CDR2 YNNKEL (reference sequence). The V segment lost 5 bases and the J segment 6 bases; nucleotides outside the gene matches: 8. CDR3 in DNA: TGTGCCAGCAGCTATGGCGGGAGGCCCCCCGGGGAGCTGTTTTTT. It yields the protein CASSYGGRPPGELFF.

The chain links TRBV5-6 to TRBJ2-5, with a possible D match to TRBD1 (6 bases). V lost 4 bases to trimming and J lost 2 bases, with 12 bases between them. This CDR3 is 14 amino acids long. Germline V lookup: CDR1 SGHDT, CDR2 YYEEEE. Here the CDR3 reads CASSQTTGQETQYF. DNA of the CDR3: TGTGCCAGCAGCCAAACGACAGGTCAAGAGACCCAGTACTTC.

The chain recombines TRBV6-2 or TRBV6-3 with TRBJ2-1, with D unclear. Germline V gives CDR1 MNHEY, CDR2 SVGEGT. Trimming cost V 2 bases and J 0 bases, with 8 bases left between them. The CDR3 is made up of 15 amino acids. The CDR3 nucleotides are TGTGCCAGCAGTTACGTTACCAGCTCCTACAATGAGCAGTTCTTC. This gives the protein CASSYVTSSYNEQFF.

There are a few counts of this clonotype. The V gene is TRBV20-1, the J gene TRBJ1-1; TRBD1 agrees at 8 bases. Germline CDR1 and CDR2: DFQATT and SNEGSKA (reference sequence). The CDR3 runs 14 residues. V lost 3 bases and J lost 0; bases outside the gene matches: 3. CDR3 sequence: CSARTGAVNTEAFF. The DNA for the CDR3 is TGCAGTGCTAGGACAGGGGCCGTGAACACTGAAGCTTTCTTT.

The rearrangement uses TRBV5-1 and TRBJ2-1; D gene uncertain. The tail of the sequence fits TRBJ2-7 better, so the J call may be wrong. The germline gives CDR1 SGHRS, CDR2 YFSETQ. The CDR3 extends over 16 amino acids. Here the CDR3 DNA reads TGCGCCAGCAGAGGTTCGGCCACTCGCTCCTACAATGAGCAGTACTTC. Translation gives CASRGSATRSYNEQYF.